Presented here are 25 T cell receptor beta chains from one specimen sequenced in a study of CD8+ T cells in alopecia areata. Isolated RNA was reverse transcribed into cDNA used as the sequencing template. Profiled with immunoSEQ multiplex PCR; TCRdb holds only in-frame clones, not every one. The table includes fewer than 250,000 clones, about 60% detected once. Treatment: oral pan-JAK inhibitor, 5-10 mg twice daily. Here the sequenced sample was CD4+ T cells sorted from blood, taken at week 4, from a patient treated with tofacitinib. These receptors were taken from a human donor with alopecia areata.

This chain links TRBV27 with TRBJ2-1; possibly TRBD2 for D (5 bases). Germline loops: CDR1 MNHEY, CDR2 SMNVEV (reference sequence). CDR3 length: 15 amino acids. V lost 3 bases to trimming and J lost 4 bases, with 13 bases between them. Here the CDR3 DNA reads TGTGCCAGCAGTTTGAGGGCGTTGGAATACAATGAGCAGTTCTTC. Its protein is CASSLRALEYNEQFF.

The chain is built from TRBV25-1 and TRBJ2-3; D is possibly TRBD2 (6 bases). CDR1 is MGHDK, CDR2 SYGVNS, per germline. V was trimmed by 4 bases and J by 2 bases, leaving 19 bases between them. The CDR3 is 17 residues long. The CDR3 DNA is TGTGCCAGCAGTGGAAGAAAAGGTGGAGGGGCCACAGATACGCAGTATTTT. Its protein is CASSGRKGGGATDTQYF.

The chain combines TRBV2 with TRBJ1-5; 9 bases align to TRBD1. The CDR3 covers 16 residues. Looked up from germline, CDR1 is SNHLY and CDR2 is FYNNEI. V was clipped by 4 bases and J by 0 bases; unmatched bases: 4. CDR3 in DNA: TGTGCCAGCAGTGTAGGGACAGGGATTAGCAATCAGCCCCAGCATTTT. Protein product: CASSVGTGISNQPQHF.

The chain has TRBV6-5 and TRBJ2-3; a possible D gene is TRBD1 (5 bases). V shed 6 bases and J shed 7 bases, with 14 bases lying between them. The CDR3 is made up of 13 amino acids. The germline gives CDR1 MNHEY, CDR2 SVGAGI. The CDR3 spells CASSRTRGYTQYF. The DNA of the CDR3 is TGTGCCAGCAGCAGGACACGCGGCTATACGCAGTATTTT.

This chain links TRBV5-5 with TRBJ2-7; 9 bases map to TRBD2. The V segment lost 4 bases and the J segment 3 bases; nucleotides outside the gene matches: 11. From germline, CDR1 is SGHKS and CDR2 YYEKEE (reference sequence). The CDR3 totals 16 residues. CDR3 nucleotide sequence: TGTGCCAGCAGCCTCAGCCCAGCGGGAGGAAACTACGAGCAGTACTTC. It encodes CASSLSPAGGNYEQYF.

The genes are TRBV4-2 and TRBJ2-1, with a tentative D call TRBD2 (5 bases). V shed 1 base and J shed 3 bases, with 19 bases lying between them. The germline V gene encodes CDR1 LGHNA and CDR2 YNFKEQ. The CDR3 consists of 18 residues. The CDR3 region has the DNA TGTGCCAGCAGCCAAGGCCCTCTAGCTGCTACTAACTACAATGAGCAGTTCTTC. It specifies CASSQGPLAATNYNEQFF.

The chain combines TRBV7-9 with TRBJ2-3, with D unresolved. From germline, CDR1 is SEHNR and CDR2 FQNEAQ (reference sequence). CDR3 length: 13 residues. Trimming shortened V by 2 bases and J by 5 bases, and 8 bases separated the two germline ends. CDR3: CASSLSDLDTQYF. CDR3 coding DNA: TGTGCCAGCAGCTTAAGCGACCTAGATACGCAGTATTTT. The full variable domain, in which reference TRBV7-9 and TRBJ2-3 provide the parts outside the CDR3, is DTGVSQNPRHKITKRGQNVTFRCDPISEHNRLYWYRQTLGQGPEFLTYFQNEAQLEKSRLLSDRFSAERPKGSFSTLEIQRTEQGDSAMYLCASSLSDLDTQYFGPGTRLTVL.

To note about this clone: The junction departs from germline at one end; a sequencing error may be responsible. The chain couples TRBV25-1 to TRBJ2-2; D perhaps matches TRBD2 (6 bases). The CDR3 sequence is 13 residues long. Germline V gene sequence: CDR1 MGHDK, CDR2 SYGVNS. The CDR3 region is CADPEGLTGELFF. As DNA, the CDR3 is TGCGCAGACCCGGAGGGCCTCACCGGGGAGCTGTTTTTT.

This sequence joins TRBV7-2 and TRBJ2-5; 8 nucleotides line up with TRBD2. Germline CDR1 SGHTA, CDR2 FQGNSA. The V segment lost 5 bases and the J segment 3 bases; nucleotides outside the gene matches: 17. This CDR3 is 18 amino acids long. The CDR3 DNA reads TGTGCCAGCAGCCAAGAGGGTAGCGGGGTAACATGGGAAGAGACCCAGTACTTC. Amino acids: CASSQEGSGVTWEETQYF.

This clone appeared a few times. Other nucleotide sequences in the sample specify the same CDR3. This rearrangement joins TRBV30 to TRBJ1-5, with 7 bases aligning to TRBD1. The CDR3 spans 13 residues. V shed 1 base and J 5 bases; nucleotides not matched to a gene: 2. CDR1 GTSNPN and CDR2 SVGIG come from the germline V gene (reference sequence). The DNA of the CDR3 is TGTGCCTGGAGTGGACAGGGAGATCAGCCCCAGCATTTT. Translated, it gives CAWSGQGDQPQHF.

The table lists this clone with a count of one. The V and J genes are TRBV29-1 and TRBJ2-5, with 7 bases fitting TRBD2. V was clipped by 2 bases and J by 5 bases; unmatched bases: 2. Germline V gives CDR1 SQVTM, CDR2 ANQGSEA. The CDR3 is 12 amino acids. The DNA of the CDR3 is TGCAGCGTTGAACGGGAGGCGGAGACCCAGTACTTC. This encodes CSVEREAETQYF.

The CDR3 coding sequence is TGTGCCAGCAGCCAACTTACAGGGACCGAGCAGTACTTC. Its protein product is CASSQLTGTEQYF. V and J are TRBV4-2 and TRBJ2-7, with D possibly being TRBD1 (6 bases). The CDR3 contains 13 residues. Germline V CDR1 and CDR2: LGHNA, YNFKEQ. Trimming stripped 2 bases from V and 6 bases from J, with 11 bases between.

The rearrangement links TRBV29-1 to TRBJ1-1; D is unclear. V shed 2 bases and J shed 5 bases, with 12 bases lying between them. Looked up from germline, CDR1 is SQVTM and CDR2 is ANQGSEA. The CDR3 loop spans 13 amino acids. The DNA of the CDR3 is TGCAGCGTTGAAATGGGAGTGGGAACTGAAGCTTTCTTT. Protein sequence: CSVEMGVGTEAFF.

The chain is built from TRBV9 and TRBJ2-7; the match to TRBD2 covers 7 bases. This CDR3 is built from 14 residues. V trimming: 3 bases; J trimming: 5 bases; junction bases outside the gene matches: 8. The germline CDR1 and CDR2 sequences are SGDLS and YYNGEE. DNA for the CDR3: TGTGCCAGCAGCGCCGGACCGGGGGGTAACGAGCAGTACTTC. As protein: CASSAGPGGNEQYF.

About this clone: Other DNA sequences in the sample encode the same CDR3. The chain has TRBV29-1 and TRBJ2-5, with TRBD2 identical over 7 bases. This CDR3 spans 14 amino acids. CDR1 is SQVTM and CDR2 is ANQGSEA in the germline V gene. Trimming removed 1 base from V and 1 base from J; junction bases left unmatched: 3. The CDR3 spells CSVEGGGVQETQYF. The CDR3 coding sequence is TGCAGCGTTGAAGGGGGGGGAGTCCAAGAGACCCAGTACTTC.

This chain links TRBV29-1 with TRBJ2-7, with D possibly matching TRBD1 (5 bases). Germline V gene lookup returns CDR1 SQVTM and CDR2 ANQGSEA. This CDR3 has 11 residues. Trimming left V 4 bases short and J 10 bases short, with 14 bases between. The CDR3 sequence: CSVGMEQGQYF. CDR3 nucleotide sequence: TGCAGCGTTGGAATGGAGCAGGGCCAGTACTTC.

This chain uses TRBV25-1 with TRBJ2-1; perhaps TRBD2 as D (6 bases). Trimming stripped 8 bases from V and 0 bases from J, with 14 bases between. The germline CDR1 and CDR2 sequences are MGHDK and SYGVNS. This CDR3 comprises 15 residues. CDR3 loop: CASSGGRRSYNEQFF. CDR3 DNA: TGTGCCAGCTCTGGGGGGAGACGCTCCTACAATGAGCAGTTCTTC.

This clone was seen a handful of times. The chain employs TRBV5-6 and TRBJ2-2, with 7 nucleotides matching TRBD1. The junction had 14 bases not matched to a gene; V was cut back by 5 bases and J by 4 bases. The CDR3 is 17 residues long. Germline values: CDR1 SGHDT, CDR2 YYEEEE. CDR3 nucleotide sequence: TGTGCCAGCAGACCGGGACAGCCGCACTACCCCACCGGGGAGCTGTTTTTT. Encoded protein: CASRPGQPHYPTGELFF.

The chain has TRBV2 and TRBJ2-1, with 13 bases aligning to TRBD2. This CDR3 region has 14 residues. With 6 bases clipped from V and 8 bases from J, the junction kept 4 bases outside the gene matches. Germline V gene sequence: CDR1 SNHLY, CDR2 FYNNEI. In DNA, the CDR3 is TGTGCCAGCAGGCTGACTAGCGGGAGGTATGAGCAGTTCTTC. Its protein is CASRLTSGRYEQFF.

The chain employs TRBV11-3 and TRBJ2-7, with 10 bases fitting TRBD2. The CDR3 loop spans 15 amino acids. In germline, CDR1 is SGHNT, CDR2 YENEEA. The junction had 4 bases not matched to a gene; V was cut back by 3 bases and J by 2 bases. The CDR3 spells CASSFLAGDTYEQYF. CDR3 sequence (DNA): TGTGCCAGCAGCTTCCTAGCGGGAGATACCTACGAGCAGTACTTC.

This chain uses TRBV29-1 with TRBJ2-5; 10 bases are a match to TRBD2. The CDR3 has 14 residues. Trimming took 7 bases from V and 5 from J; bases not matched to a gene: 10. Germline loops: CDR1 SQVTM, CDR2 ANQGSEA. The CDR3: CSAWASGSTETQYF. CDR3 in DNA: TGCAGCGCTTGGGCTAGCGGGAGTACGGAGACCCAGTACTTC.

The chain is built from TRBV5-4 and TRBJ1-1; TRBD1 is a possible D gene (6 bases). Germline CDR1 is SGHNT and CDR2 is YYREEE (reference sequence). This CDR3 spans 14 amino acids. Trimming stripped 3 bases from V and 0 bases from J, with 9 bases between. The chain's CDR3 is CASSWGRVNTEAFF. CDR3 DNA sequence: TGTGCCAGCAGCTGGGGGCGGGTGAACACTGAAGCTTTCTTT.

Only a few counts were recorded for this clone. V usage is TRBV5-4 and J usage is TRBJ2-1; D is unclear. V was pared by 4 bases and J by 5 bases, with 19 bases between. The germline V gene encodes CDR1 SGHNT and CDR2 YYREEE (reference sequence). This CDR3 is built from 16 residues. The CDR3 here is CASSHLPGLPHNEQFF. The CDR3 DNA sequence: TGTGCCAGCAGCCATCTTCCGGGTCTCCCACACAATGAGCAGTTCTTC. The complete variable domain, with remaining parts taken from reference TRBV5-4 and TRBJ2-1, reads ETGVTQSPTHLIKTRGQQVTLRCSSQSGHNTVSWYQQALGQGPQFIFQYYREEENGRGNFPPRFSGLQFPNYSSELNVNALELDDSALYLCASSHLPGLPHNEQFFGPGTRLTVL.

The chain recombines TRBV6-6 with TRBJ2-3; D unclear. Trimming stripped 6 bases from V and 4 bases from J, with 5 bases between. The CDR3 contains 11 residues. CDR1 is MNHNY, CDR2 SVGAGI, per germline (reference sequence). The CDR3 DNA reads TGTGCCAGCAGCCCCTCAGATACGCAGTATTTT. It encodes CASSPSDTQYF.

This clone was observed a handful of times. V is TRBV19 and J is TRBJ2-1; 10 nucleotides line up with TRBD1. This CDR3 contains 17 residues. V trimming: 6 bases; J trimming: 9 bases; junction bases outside the gene matches: 17. Per the germline V gene, CDR1 is LNHDA and CDR2 is SQIVND (reference sequence). The CDR3 DNA reads as TGTGCCAGTAGCCCCCTACTCGCGGGACAGGGGAAATCTGAGCAGTTCTTC. It is translated as CASSPLLAGQGKSEQFF.